Sequencing of this T cell receptor (beta chain) was carried out in a study of vaccination and CD4 T cells after COVID-19. In this sample, this clonotype turned up a few times. What it binds is unknown. CD4+ T cells that had been cultured provided DNA sequenced with the Oncomine TCR Beta short-read assay. Each CDR3 protein gets one entry after TCRdb re-called the PCR reads with MiXCR. The table has about 7,800 distinct CDR3 sequences, under 50% seen once. Described treatment: approximately nine-day PBMC culture with coronavirus spike peptide pools or control peptides (ViraFEST assay). Gathered ahead of the COVID-19 pandemic (2011-2018) were the CD4+ T cells of the unexposed donor. This CDR3 spans 15 amino acids. V was pared by 8 bases and J by 4 bases, with 11 bases of the junction left unmatched. CDR1 is SGHTA, CDR2 FQGNSA, per germline.

The chain is built from TRBV7-2 and TRBJ2-7, with TRBD1 matching 10 bases. Sequenced input: CD4+ T cells from blood, cultured in vitro. This TCR derives from a human donor in good health. CDR3 in DNA: TGTGCCAGCGGGGAGGGGGGACAGGGGAGGTACGAGCAGTACTTC. Its protein is CASGEGGQGRYEQYF.